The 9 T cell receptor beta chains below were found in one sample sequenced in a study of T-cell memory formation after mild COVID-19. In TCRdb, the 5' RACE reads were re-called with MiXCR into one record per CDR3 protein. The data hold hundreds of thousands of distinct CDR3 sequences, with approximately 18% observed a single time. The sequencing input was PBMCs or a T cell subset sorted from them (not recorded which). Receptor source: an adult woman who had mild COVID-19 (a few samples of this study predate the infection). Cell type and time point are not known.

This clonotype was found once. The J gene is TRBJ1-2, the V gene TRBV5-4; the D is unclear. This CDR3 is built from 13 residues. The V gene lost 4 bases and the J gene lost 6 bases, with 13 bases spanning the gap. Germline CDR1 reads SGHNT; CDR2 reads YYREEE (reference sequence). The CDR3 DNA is TGTGCCAGCAGCACCCCAGGTGTGAATGGCTACACCTTC. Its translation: CASSTPGVNGYTF.

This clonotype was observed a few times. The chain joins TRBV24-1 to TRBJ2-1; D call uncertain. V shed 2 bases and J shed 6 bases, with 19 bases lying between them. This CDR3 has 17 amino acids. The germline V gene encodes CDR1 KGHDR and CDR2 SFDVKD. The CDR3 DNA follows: TGTGCCACCAGTGATTCGCCGGCACGCTCCCGGTCCAATGAGCAGTTCTTC. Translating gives CATSDSPARSRSNEQFF.

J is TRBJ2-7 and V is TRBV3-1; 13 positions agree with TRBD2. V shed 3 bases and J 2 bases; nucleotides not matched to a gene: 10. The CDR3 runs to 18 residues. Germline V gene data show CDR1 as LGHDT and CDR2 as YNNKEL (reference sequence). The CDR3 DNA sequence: TGTGCCAGCAGCCACCGAACCGGAACTAGCGGGAGGGCCTACGAGCAGTACTTC. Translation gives CASSHRTGTSGRAYEQYF.

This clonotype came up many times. CDR3 nucleotide sequence: TGCGCCGGAATTGGTAGCGGGAGGGAAGAGCAGTACTTC. Translating it yields CAGIGSGREEQYF. The rearrangement uses TRBV5-1 and TRBJ2-7; TRBD2 aligns across 11 bases. Germline V lookup: CDR1 SGHRS, CDR2 YFSETQ. This CDR3 is built from 13 residues. V trimming: 10 bases; J trimming: 7 bases; junction bases outside the gene matches: 10. The full variable domain, completed using reference TRBV5-1 and TRBJ2-7, is KAGVTQTPRYLIKTRGQQVTLSCSPISGHRSVSWYQQTPGQGLQFLFEYFSETQRNKGNFPGRFSGRQFSNSRSEMNVSTLELGDSALYLCAGIGSGREEQYFGPGTRLTVT.

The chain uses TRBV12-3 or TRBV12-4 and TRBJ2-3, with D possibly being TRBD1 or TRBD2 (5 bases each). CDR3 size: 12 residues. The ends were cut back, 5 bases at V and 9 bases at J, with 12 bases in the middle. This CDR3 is CASSPGRRTQYF. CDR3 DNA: TGTGCCAGCAGTCCGGGACGTCGGACGCAGTATTTT.

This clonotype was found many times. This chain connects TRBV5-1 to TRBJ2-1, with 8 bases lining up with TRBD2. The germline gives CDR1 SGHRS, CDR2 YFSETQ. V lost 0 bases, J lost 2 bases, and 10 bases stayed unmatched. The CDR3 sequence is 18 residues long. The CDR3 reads CASSLAGGGTRAYNEQFF. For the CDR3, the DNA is TGCGCCAGCAGCTTGGCCGGCGGGGGGACCCGCGCCTACAATGAGCAGTTCTTC.

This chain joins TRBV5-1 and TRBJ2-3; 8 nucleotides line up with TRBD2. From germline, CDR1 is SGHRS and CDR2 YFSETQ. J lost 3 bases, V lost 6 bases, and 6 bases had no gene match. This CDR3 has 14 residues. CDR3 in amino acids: CASMMTGGTDTQYF. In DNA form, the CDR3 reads TGCGCCAGCATGATGACGGGGGGGACAGATACGCAGTATTTT. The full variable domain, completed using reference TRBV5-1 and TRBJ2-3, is KAGVTQTPRYLIKTRGQQVTLSCSPISGHRSVSWYQQTPGQGLQFLFEYFSETQRNKGNFPGRFSGRQFSNSRSEMNVSTLELGDSALYLCASMMTGGTDTQYFGPGTRLTVL.

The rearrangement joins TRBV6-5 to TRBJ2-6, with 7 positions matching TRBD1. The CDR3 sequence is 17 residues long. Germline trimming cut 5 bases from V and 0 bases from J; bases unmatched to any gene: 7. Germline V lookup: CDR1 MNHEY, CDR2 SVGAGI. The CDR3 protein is CASSQGGQSSGANVLTF. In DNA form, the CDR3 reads TGTGCCAGCAGTCAAGGGGGACAGAGCTCTGGGGCCAACGTCCTGACTTTC.

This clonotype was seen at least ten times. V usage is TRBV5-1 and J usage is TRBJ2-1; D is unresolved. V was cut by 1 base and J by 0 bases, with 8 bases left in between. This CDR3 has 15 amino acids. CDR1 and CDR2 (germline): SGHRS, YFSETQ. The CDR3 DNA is TGCGCCAGCAGCTTGAGGGAAAGCTCCTACAATGAGCAGTTCTTC. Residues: CASSLRESSYNEQFF.